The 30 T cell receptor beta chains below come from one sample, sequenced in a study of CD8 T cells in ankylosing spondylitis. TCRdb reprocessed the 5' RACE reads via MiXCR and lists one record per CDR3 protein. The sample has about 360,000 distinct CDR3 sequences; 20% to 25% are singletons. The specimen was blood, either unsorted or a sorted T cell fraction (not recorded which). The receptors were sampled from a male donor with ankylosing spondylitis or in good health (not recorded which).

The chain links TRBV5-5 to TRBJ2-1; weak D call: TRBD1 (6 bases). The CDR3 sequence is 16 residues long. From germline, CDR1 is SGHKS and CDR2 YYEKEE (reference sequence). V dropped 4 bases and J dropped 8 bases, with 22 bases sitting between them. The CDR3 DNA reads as TGTGCCAGCAGCCCAAATAACAGGGCCCTCGGCGATGAGCAGTTCTTC. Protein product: CASSPNNRALGDEQFF. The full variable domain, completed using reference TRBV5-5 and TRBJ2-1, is DAGVTQSPTHLIKTRGQQVTLRCSPISGHKSVSWYQQVLGQGPQFIFQYYEKEERGRGNFPDRFSARQFPNYSSELNVNALLLGDSALYLCASSPNNRALGDEQFFGPGTRLTVL.

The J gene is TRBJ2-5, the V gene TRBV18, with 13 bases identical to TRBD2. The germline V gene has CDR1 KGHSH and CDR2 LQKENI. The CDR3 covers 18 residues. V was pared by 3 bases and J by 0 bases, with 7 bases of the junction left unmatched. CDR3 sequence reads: CASSPQGLAGTYQETQYF. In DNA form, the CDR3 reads TGTGCCAGCTCACCCCAGGGACTAGCGGGGACGTACCAAGAGACCCAGTACTTC. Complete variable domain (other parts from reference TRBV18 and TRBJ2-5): NAGVMQNPRHLVRRRGQEARLRCSPMKGHSHVYWYRQLPEEGLKFMVYLQKENIIDESGMPKERFSAEFPKEGPSILRIQQVVRGDSAAYFCASSPQGLAGTYQETQYFGPGTRLLVL.

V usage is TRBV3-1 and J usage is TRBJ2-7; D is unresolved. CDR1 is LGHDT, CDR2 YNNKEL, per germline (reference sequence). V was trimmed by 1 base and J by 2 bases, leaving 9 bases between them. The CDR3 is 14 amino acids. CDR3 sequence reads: CASSQVLRAYEQYF. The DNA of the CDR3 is TGTGCCAGCAGCCAAGTTTTACGGGCCTACGAGCAGTACTTC.

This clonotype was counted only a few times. For the CDR3, the DNA is TGTGCCAGCAGTCCTGCCCGGGGACACATGGCTGAAGCTTTCTTT. Translation gives CASSPARGHMAEAFF. The chain carries TRBV12-3 or TRBV12-4 and TRBJ1-1; tentatively, D is TRBD1 (6 bases). CDR3 length: 15 residues. V lost 5 bases and J 6 bases, leaving 19 bases between the germline ends.

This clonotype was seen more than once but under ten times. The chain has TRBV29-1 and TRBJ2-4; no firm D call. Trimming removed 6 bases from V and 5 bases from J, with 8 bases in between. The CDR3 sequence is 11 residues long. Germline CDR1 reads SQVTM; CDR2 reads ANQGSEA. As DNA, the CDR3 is TGCAGCGTCTACATTCAAAACATTCAGTACTTC. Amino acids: CSVYIQNIQYF. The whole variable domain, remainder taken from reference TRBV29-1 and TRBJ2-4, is SAVISQKPSRDICQRGTSLTIQCQVDSQVTMMFWYRQQPGQSLTLIATANQGSEATYESGFVIDKFPISRPNLTFSTLTVSNMSPEDSSIYLCSVYIQNIQYFGAGTRLSVL.

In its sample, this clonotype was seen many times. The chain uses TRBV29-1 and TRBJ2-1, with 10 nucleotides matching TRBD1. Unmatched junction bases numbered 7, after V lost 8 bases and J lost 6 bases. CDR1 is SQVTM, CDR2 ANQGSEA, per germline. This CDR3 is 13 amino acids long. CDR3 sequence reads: CSNRDRGSNEQFF. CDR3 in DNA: TGCAGCAACCGGGACAGGGGTAGCAATGAGCAGTTCTTC.

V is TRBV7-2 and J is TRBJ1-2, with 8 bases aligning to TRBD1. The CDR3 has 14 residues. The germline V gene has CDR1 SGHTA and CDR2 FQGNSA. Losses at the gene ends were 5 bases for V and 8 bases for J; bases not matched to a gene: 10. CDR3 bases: TGTGCCAGCAGCGTCGGACAGGGAGTCTGGGGCTACACCTTC. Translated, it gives CASSVGQGVWGYTF. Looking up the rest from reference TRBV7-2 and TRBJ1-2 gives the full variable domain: GAGVSQSPSNKVTEKGKDVELRCDPISGHTALYWYRQSLGQGLEFLIYFQGNSAPDKSGLPSDRFSAERTGGSVSTLTIQRTQQEDSAVYLCASSVGQGVWGYTFGSGTRLTVV.

CDR3 sequence: CSVEGSGGGDNEQFF. CDR3 DNA: TGCAGCGTTGAGGGTTCTGGCGGGGGAGATAATGAGCAGTTCTTC. The rearrangement joins TRBV29-1 to TRBJ2-1, with 7 bases fitting TRBD2. CDR3 length equals 15 residues. Germline V gives CDR1 SQVTM, CDR2 ANQGSEA. Trimming removed 3 bases from V and 7 bases from J; junction bases left unmatched: 12.

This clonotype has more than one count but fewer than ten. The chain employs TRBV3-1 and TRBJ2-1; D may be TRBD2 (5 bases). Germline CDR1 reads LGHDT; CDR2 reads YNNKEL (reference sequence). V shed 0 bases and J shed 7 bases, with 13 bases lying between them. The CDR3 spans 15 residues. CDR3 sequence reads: CASSQDPGVGNEQFF. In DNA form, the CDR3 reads TGTGCCAGCAGCCAAGATCCCGGGGTTGGGAATGAGCAGTTCTTC.

This CDR3 reads CASTKTGYSPLHF. CDR3 DNA: TGTGCCAGCACAAAGACGGGTTATTCACCCCTCCACTTT. The J gene is TRBJ1-6, the V gene TRBV3-1; D not certain. CDR1 and CDR2 from the germline V gene are LGHDT and YNNKEL (reference sequence). This CDR3 has 13 amino acids. Between the trimmed V and J ends, which lost 7 bases and 8 bases, there was a span of 12 bases. The full variable domain, with the rest looked up from reference TRBV3-1 and TRBJ1-6, is DTAVSQTPKYLVTQMGNDKSIKCEQNLGHDTMYWYKQDSKKFLKIMFSYNNKELIINETVPNRFSPKSPDKAHLNLHINSLELGDSAVYFCASTKTGYSPLHFGNGTRLTVT.

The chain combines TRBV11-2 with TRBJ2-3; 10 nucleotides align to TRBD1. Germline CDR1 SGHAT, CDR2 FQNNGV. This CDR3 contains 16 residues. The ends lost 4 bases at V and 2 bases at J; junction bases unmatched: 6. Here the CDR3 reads CASSYLGQGYTDTQYF. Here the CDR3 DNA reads TGTGCCAGCAGCTACCTGGGACAGGGGTACACAGATACGCAGTATTTT.

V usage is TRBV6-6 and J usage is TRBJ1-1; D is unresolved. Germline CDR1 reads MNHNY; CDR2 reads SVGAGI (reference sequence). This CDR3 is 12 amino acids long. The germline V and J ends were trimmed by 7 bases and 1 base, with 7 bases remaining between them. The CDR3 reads CASKHKNTEAFF. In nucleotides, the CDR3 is TGTGCCAGCAAACACAAGAACACTGAAGCTTTCTTT.

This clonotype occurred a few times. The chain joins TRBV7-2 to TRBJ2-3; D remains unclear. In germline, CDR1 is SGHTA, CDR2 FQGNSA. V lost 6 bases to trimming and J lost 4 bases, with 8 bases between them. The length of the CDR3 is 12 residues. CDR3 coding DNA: TGTGCCAGCAGTTTTTCCCCAGATACGCAGTATTTT. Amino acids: CASSFSPDTQYF.

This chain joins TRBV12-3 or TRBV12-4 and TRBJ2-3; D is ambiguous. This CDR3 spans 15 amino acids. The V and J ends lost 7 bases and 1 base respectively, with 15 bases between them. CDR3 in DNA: TGTGCCAGCACCTTGGTCCAACCTGGCACAGATACGCAGTATTTT. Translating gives CASTLVQPGTDTQYF.

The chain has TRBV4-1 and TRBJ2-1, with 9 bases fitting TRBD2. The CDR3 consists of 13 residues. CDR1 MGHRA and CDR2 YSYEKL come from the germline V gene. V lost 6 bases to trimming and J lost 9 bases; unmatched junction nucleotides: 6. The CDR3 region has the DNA TGCGCCAGCAGGGAGGCTAGCGGGGCTGAGCAGTTCTTC. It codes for CASREASGAEQFF.

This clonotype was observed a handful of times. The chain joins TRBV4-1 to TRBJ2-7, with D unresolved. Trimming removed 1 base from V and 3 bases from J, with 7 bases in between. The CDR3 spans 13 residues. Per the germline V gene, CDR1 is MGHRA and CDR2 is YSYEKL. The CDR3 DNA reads TGCGCCAGCAGCCAAGGTACCAACTACGAGCAGTACTTC. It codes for CASSQGTNYEQYF.

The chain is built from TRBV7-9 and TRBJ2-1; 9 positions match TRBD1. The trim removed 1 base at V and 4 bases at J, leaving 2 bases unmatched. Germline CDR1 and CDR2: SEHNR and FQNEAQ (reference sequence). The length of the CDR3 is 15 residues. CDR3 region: CASSLGQGDYNEQFF. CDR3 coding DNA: TGTGCCAGCAGCTTAGGACAGGGGGATTACAATGAGCAGTTCTTC.

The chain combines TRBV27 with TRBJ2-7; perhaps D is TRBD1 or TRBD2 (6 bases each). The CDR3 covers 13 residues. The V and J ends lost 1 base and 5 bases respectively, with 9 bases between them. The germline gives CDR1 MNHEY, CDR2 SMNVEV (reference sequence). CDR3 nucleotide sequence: TGTGCCAGCAGTTTATGGGGGGCGGACGAGCAGTACTTC. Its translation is CASSLWGADEQYF.

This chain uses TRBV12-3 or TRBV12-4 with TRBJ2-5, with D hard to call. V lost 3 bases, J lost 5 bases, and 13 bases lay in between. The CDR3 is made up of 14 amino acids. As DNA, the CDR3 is TGTGCCAGCAGTTTCGTTGGACCCCCGGAGACCCAGTACTTC. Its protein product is CASSFVGPPETQYF.

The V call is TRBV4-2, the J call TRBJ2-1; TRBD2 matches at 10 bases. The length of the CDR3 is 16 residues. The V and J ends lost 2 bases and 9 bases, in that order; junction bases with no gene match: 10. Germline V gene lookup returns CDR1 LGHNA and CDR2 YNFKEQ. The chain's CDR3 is CASSQQLAGNWGEQFF. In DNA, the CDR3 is TGTGCCAGCAGCCAACAACTAGCGGGGAATTGGGGTGAGCAGTTCTTC.

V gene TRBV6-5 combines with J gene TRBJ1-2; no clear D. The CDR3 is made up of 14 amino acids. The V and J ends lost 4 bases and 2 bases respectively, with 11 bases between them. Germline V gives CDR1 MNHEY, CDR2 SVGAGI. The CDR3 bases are TGTGCCAGCAGTTTTGGTATTCCCAACTATGGCTACACCTTC. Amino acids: CASSFGIPNYGYTF.

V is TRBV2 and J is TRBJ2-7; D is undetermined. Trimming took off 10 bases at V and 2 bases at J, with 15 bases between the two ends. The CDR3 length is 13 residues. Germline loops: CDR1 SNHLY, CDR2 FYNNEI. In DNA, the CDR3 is TGTGCCACCCTCGGCCAGGTACCCTACGAGCAGTACTTC. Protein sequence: CATLGQVPYEQYF.

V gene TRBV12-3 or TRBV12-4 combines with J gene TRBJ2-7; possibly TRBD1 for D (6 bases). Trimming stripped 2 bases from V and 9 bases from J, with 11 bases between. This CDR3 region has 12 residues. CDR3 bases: TGTGCCAGCAGTTTAACAGGGAAATGGCAGTACTTC. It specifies CASSLTGKWQYF.

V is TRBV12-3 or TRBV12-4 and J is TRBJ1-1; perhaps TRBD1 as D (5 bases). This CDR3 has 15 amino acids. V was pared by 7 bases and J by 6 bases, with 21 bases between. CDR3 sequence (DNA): TGTGCCAGCACCCTCCTCGCCGGGGGTAGCTCTGAAGCTTTCTTT. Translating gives CASTLLAGGSSEAFF.

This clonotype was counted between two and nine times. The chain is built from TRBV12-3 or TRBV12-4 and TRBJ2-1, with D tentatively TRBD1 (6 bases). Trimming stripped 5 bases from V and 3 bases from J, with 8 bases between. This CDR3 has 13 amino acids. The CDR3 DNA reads TGTGCCAGCAGTAAGGACAGCTACAATGAGCAGTTCTTC. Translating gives CASSKDSYNEQFF.

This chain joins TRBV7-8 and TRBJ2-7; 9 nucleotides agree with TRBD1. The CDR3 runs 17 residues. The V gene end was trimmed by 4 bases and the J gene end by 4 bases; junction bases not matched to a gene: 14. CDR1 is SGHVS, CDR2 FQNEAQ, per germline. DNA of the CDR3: TGTGCCAGCAGCTCCATACTGATCGGGACAGGGACTTACGAGCAGTACTTC. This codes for CASSSILIGTGTYEQYF.

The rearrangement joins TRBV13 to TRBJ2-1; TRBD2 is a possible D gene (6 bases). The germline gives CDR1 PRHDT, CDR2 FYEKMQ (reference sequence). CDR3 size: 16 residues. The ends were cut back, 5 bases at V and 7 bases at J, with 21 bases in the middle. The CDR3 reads CASSGRWILGMNEQFF. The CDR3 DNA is TGTGCCAGCAGCGGGAGGTGGATCCTGGGAATGAATGAGCAGTTCTTC.

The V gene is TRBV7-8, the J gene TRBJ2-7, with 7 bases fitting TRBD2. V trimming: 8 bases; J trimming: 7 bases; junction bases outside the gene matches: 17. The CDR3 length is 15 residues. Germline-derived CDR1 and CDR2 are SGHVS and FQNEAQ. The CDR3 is CASAGEGGPSREQYF. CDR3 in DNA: TGTGCCAGCGCTGGGGAGGGAGGTCCTTCGAGGGAGCAGTACTTC.

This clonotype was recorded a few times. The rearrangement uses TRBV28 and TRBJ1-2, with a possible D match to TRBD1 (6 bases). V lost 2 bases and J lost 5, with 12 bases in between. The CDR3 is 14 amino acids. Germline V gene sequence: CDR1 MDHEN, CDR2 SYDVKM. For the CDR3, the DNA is TGTGCCAGCAGTTTACAGGGGATAGGGTATGGCTACACCTTC. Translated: CASSLQGIGYGYTF.

In DNA, the CDR3 is TGTGCCGGGGACACAGGGACCAGACCCTACGAGCAGTACTTC. Encoded protein: CAGDTGTRPYEQYF. The chain employs TRBV30 and TRBJ2-7; a weak D match, TRBD1 (6 bases). Germline lookup yields CDR1 GTSNPN and CDR2 SVGIG (reference sequence). The V end was cut by 8 bases, the J end by 2 bases, with 19 bases between. The CDR3 is 14 residues long.